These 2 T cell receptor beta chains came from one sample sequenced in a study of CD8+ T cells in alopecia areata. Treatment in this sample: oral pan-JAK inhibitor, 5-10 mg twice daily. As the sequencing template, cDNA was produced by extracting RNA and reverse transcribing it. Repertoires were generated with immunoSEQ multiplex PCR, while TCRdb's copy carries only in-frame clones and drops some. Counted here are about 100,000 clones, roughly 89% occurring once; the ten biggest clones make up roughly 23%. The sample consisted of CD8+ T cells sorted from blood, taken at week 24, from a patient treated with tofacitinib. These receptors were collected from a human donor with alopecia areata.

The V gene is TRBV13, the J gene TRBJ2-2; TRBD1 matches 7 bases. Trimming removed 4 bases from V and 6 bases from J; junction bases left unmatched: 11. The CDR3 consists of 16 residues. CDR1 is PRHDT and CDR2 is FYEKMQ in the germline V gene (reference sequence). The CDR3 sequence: CASSSTLRGGPGELFF. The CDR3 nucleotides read TGTGCCAGCAGCTCCACACTTAGAGGGGGCCCCGGGGAGCTGTTTTTT.

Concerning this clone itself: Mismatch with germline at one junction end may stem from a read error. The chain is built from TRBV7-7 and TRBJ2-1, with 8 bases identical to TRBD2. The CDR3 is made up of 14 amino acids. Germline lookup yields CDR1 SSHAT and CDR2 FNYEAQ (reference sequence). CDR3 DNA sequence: TGTGCTAGCAGCCGTTACAGCGGGGGAGATGAGCAGTTCTTC. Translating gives CASSRYSGGDEQFF.